Presented here are 10 T cell receptor beta chains from one specimen sequenced in a study of PD-1 blockade in classical Hodgkin lymphoma. Assay: immunoSEQ multiplex PCR; the TCRdb copy retains only in-frame clones and omits some. The data contain about 37,000 clones, around 76% of them singletons. Autologous stem cell transplantation was followed by relapse in every patient, and brentuximab vedotin exposure varied. The sample consisted of peripheral blood mononuclear cells (PBMCs), taken before the second cycle of nivolumab. These receptors came from a human donor with classical Hodgkin lymphoma.

This sequence joins TRBV7-8 and TRBJ2-5; 8 positions match TRBD2. The CDR3 consists of 14 residues. V lost 5 bases to trimming and J lost 7 bases; unmatched junction nucleotides: 9. Per germline, CDR1 SGHVS and CDR2 FQNEAQ. The CDR3 DNA is TGTGCCAGCAGCCCAGGCCGGGGGGGCAGGACCCAGTACTTC. This encodes CASSPGRGGRTQYF.

The chain is built from TRBV19 and TRBJ2-2; 7 bases fit TRBD2. V gave up 6 bases and J gave up 6 bases; unmatched junction bases: 1. Germline CDR1 and CDR2: LNHDA and SQIVND (reference sequence). CDR3 length: 12 amino acids. The CDR3 nucleotides read TGTGCCAGTAGGGGAGGGGCCGGGGAGCTGTTTTTT. This codes for CASRGGAGELFF. The full variable domain, rest sourced from reference TRBV19 and TRBJ2-2, is DGGITQSPKYLFRKEGQNVTLSCEQNLNHDAMYWYRQDPGQGLRLIYYSQIVNDFQKGDIAEGYSVSREKKESFPLTVTSAQKNPTAFYLCASRGGAGELFFGEGSRLTVL.

This rearrangement joins TRBV19 to TRBJ2-7; the match to TRBD2 covers 7 bases. The length of the CDR3 is 15 residues. CDR1 and CDR2 from the germline V gene are LNHDA and SQIVND (reference sequence). With 1 base clipped from V and 2 bases from J, the junction kept 5 bases outside the gene matches. The chain's CDR3 is CASSIGSGVAYEQYF. In DNA, the CDR3 is TGTGCCAGTAGTATAGGAAGCGGGGTGGCCTACGAGCAGTACTTC. The variable domain in full, completed from reference TRBV19 and TRBJ2-7, reads DGGITQSPKYLFRKEGQNVTLSCEQNLNHDAMYWYRQDPGQGLRLIYYSQIVNDFQKGDIAEGYSVSREKKESFPLTVTSAQKNPTAFYLCASSIGSGVAYEQYFGPGTRLTVT.

The gene calls are TRBV30 and TRBJ2-7, with 12 bases aligning to TRBD2. The trim removed 0 bases at V and 3 bases at J, leaving 12 bases unmatched. This CDR3 region has 18 residues. CDR1 GTSNPN and CDR2 SVGIG come from the germline V gene (reference sequence). As DNA, the CDR3 is TGTGCCTGGAGTGTAAATAGGCTAGCGGGGGGGCCCCTCTACGAGCAGTACTTC. Amino acids: CAWSVNRLAGGPLYEQYF.

The chain recombines TRBV2 with TRBJ1-1, with 8 nucleotides matching TRBD1. With V trimmed by 8 bases and J by 1 base, 6 bases remained unmatched. The CDR3 length is 14 residues. In germline, CDR1 is SNHLY, CDR2 FYNNEI. The CDR3, as DNA: TGTGCCAGCCGGAGGACAGGGACGAACACTGAAGCTTTCTTT. Translating gives CASRRTGTNTEAFF.

The chain employs TRBV5-6 and TRBJ1-2, with TRBD1 matching over 7 bases. V trimming: 2 bases; J trimming: 3 bases; junction bases outside the gene matches: 13. The CDR3 covers 17 residues. Germline lookup yields CDR1 SGHDT and CDR2 YYEEEE. The CDR3 loop is CASSFFSSPDRYYGYTF. The CDR3 DNA reads TGTGCCAGCAGCTTTTTCTCTTCCCCGGACAGGTACTATGGCTACACCTTC. Combining the CDR3 with reference TRBV5-6 and TRBJ1-2 gives the whole variable domain DAGVTQSPTHLIKTRGQQVTLRCSPKSGHDTVSWYQQALGQGPQFIFQYYEEEERQRGNFPDRFSGHQFPNYSSELNVNALLLGDSALYLCASSFFSSPDRYYGYTFGSGTRLTVV.

This chain joins TRBV10-3 and TRBJ2-7; D might be TRBD1 (5 bases). The CDR3 consists of 15 residues. Between the trimmed V and J ends, which lost 0 bases and 0 bases, there was a span of 9 bases. Germline values: CDR1 ENHRY, CDR2 SYGVKD. CDR3 loop: CAISESLTVSYEQYF. CDR3 sequence (DNA): TGTGCCATCAGTGAGTCATTGACAGTCTCCTACGAGCAGTACTTC.

This chain joins TRBV29-1 and TRBJ1-4; possibly TRBD1 for D (6 bases). Germline loops: CDR1 SQVTM, CDR2 ANQGSEA. Trimming took 7 bases from V and 8 from J, leaving 17 bases between them. The CDR3 covers 13 residues. Here the CDR3 reads CSAVQGGGEKLFF. For the CDR3, the DNA is TGCAGCGCCGTACAGGGTGGAGGCGAAAAACTGTTTTTT.

This clone was observed a few times. This chain uses TRBV5-1 with TRBJ2-2; maybe TRBD2 (5 bases). This CDR3 spans 15 amino acids. CDR1 and CDR2 (germline): SGHRS, YFSETQ. Trimming took off 1 base at V and 6 bases at J, with 13 bases between the two ends. Written as DNA, the CDR3 is TGCGCCAGCAGCTTGTTGGCGGGTGATGCCGGGGAGCTGTTTTTT. Its translation: CASSLLAGDAGELFF. Filled out from reference TRBV5-1 and TRBJ2-2, the complete variable domain reads KAGVTQTPRYLIKTRGQQVTLSCSPISGHRSVSWYQQTPGQGLQFLFEYFSETQRNKGNFPGRFSGRQFSNSRSEMNVSTLELGDSALYLCASSLLAGDAGELFFGEGSRLTVL.

Only one count was recorded for this clone. The chain couples TRBV30 to TRBJ1-4, with D uncertain. Germline V gives CDR1 GTSNPN, CDR2 SVGIG (reference sequence). The CDR3 covers 16 residues. V was cut by 0 bases and J by 1 base, with 12 bases left in between. CDR3 protein: CAWSVGSGGTNEKLFF. Here the CDR3 DNA reads TGTGCCTGGAGTGTAGGGTCGGGAGGAACTAATGAAAAACTGTTTTTT.